This T cell receptor (beta chain) was profiled in a study of neurological immune-mediated disorders. Notes on the study in general: The expanded clones of different subjects shared no CDR3 amino acid sequences (suggesting private repertoires in all groups). Multiple sclerosis was found to have the least TCR clonal expansion, below healthy controls, and HTLV-1-associated myelopathy the most. No link was found between any clinical or MRI feature and the multiple sclerosis repertoire cluster.

CDR1 and CDR2 (germline): SGDLS, YYNGEE. The V and J ends lost 3 bases and 5 bases, in that order; junction bases with no gene match: 5. This CDR3 has 15 amino acids. The method for making cDNA was 5'RACE, and it used 10-nucleotide random UMIs. TCRdb used MiXCR to reprocess the 5' RACE reads, holding one entry per CDR3 protein. In the table there are some 61,000 distinct CDR3 sequences, less than 4% of which are singletons. The sample holds many counts of this clonotype. What it recognizes is unknown. The receptor was isolated from a man between 25 and 39 years old with multiple sclerosis. The V gene is TRBV9, the J gene TRBJ2-3; 11 bases match TRBD1. Sequencing was performed on PBMCs. Here the CDR3 reads CASSADRGLVDTQYF. The CDR3 DNA reads as TGTGCCAGCAGCGCGGACAGGGGGCTTGTAGATACGCAGTATTTT.